Sequencing of this T cell receptor beta chain was carried out in a study of blood T cell repertoires in COVID-19. Study background: PBMCs, B-cell-depleted T cells, or T cells provided the cDNA or gDNA that made up the material.

Germline V gene lookup returns CDR1 SGHTA and CDR2 FQGNSA. V lost 2 bases, J lost 4 bases, and 5 bases lay in between. The CDR3 runs 12 residues. In the source study's methods: Amplification of reference gene primers was used by the study to estimate nucleated cell counts. Some clones are missing from TCRdb's copy, which holds only in-frame ones; the method was immunoSEQ multiplex PCR. That table furnishes V, J and clone size, whereas the DNA furnished D and trimming. The repertoire holds some 100,000 clones, with about 85% as singletons. The sample was peripheral blood. This receptor was identified in a man in his 60s with acute or convalescent COVID-19. This chain connects TRBV7-2 to TRBJ2-5; perhaps TRBD2 as D (5 bases). The CDR3 DNA sequence: TGTGCCAGCAGCTTAACTAGAGAGACCCAGTACTTC. Translation: CASSLTRETQYF. The variable domain in full, completed from reference TRBV7-2 and TRBJ2-5, reads GAGVSQSPSNKVTEKGKDVELRCDPISGHTALYWYRQSLGQGLEFLIYFQGNSAPDKSGLPSDRFSAERTGGSVSTLTIQRTQQEDSAVYLCASSLTRETQYFGPGTRLLVL.